What follows are 20 T cell receptor beta chains derived from one specimen sequenced in a study of T-cell reconstitution after alpha-beta-depleted transplantation in children (TCRdb year 2016). The method was PCR. Sequencing took place on an Illumina HiSeq 2500. To normalize quantification of the TCRbeta repertoire, the TCR libraries were built with molecular barcoding that relied on unique molecular identifiers. Clones were called with MiXCR by TCRdb after fastp trimmed the public reads at Q25, and only in-frame beta chains were retained. Duplicate CDR3 protein sequences are folded into a single record with the most common DNA and genes. This sample gives approximately 520,000 distinct CDR3 sequences in total; around 10% of them show up just once. The ten largest clones add up to around 13% of the sample. According to the study, the label for this sample's treatment or condition signals: allogeneic hematopoietic cell transplantation with graft depleted of TCRalphabeta T cells and CD19 B cells.

The input for sequencing was PBMCs, mostly from graft donor cells, taken 180 days after TCRalphabeta/CD19-depleted stem cell transplant. These receptors were obtained from a female patient aged 2 to 10 who had a stem cell transplant for aplastic anemia, so the T cells may come from the graft donor.

This clonotype was picked up one time. The V gene is TRBV5-1, the J gene TRBJ2-5; the match to TRBD1 covers 8 bases. Germline CDR1 and CDR2: SGHRS and YFSETQ. The length of the CDR3 is 14 residues. The junction had 7 bases not matched to a gene; V was cut back by 4 bases and J by 5 bases. This chain's CDR3 is CASSANRGRETQYF. The CDR3 nucleotides read TGCGCCAGCAGCGCCAACAGGGGGAGGGAGACCCAGTACTTC.

This clonotype was observed a handful of times. This chain joins TRBV18 and TRBJ1-6, with D possibly matching TRBD1 (6 bases). V shed 4 bases and J shed 0 bases, with 10 bases lying between them. Per the germline V gene, CDR1 is KGHSH and CDR2 is LQKENI. This CDR3 spans 16 amino acids. The CDR3 DNA reads as TGTGCCAGCTCACGAGACAGGAGCTCCTATAATTCACCCCTCCACTTT. This encodes CASSRDRSSYNSPLHF.

This clonotype was counted only a few times. J is TRBJ2-1 and V is TRBV24-1, with D maybe TRBD2 (6 bases). The CDR3 loop spans 15 amino acids. V gave up 7 bases and J gave up 3 bases, with 15 bases separating them. Germline V CDR1 and CDR2: KGHDR, SFDVKD. CDR3 in DNA: TGTGCCACCAGCTCGCAGCGGAGGGGCTACAATGAGCAGTTCTTC. Protein product: CATSSQRRGYNEQFF.

This clonotype was seen a few times. This chain joins TRBV20-1 and TRBJ2-7, with TRBD2 matching over 13 bases. This CDR3 has 16 amino acids. The V gene's germline CDR1 is DFQATT and CDR2 SNEGSKA (reference sequence). Germline trimming cut 3 bases from V and 6 bases from J; bases unmatched to any gene: 11. The CDR3 sequence: CSARRLAGGLGPEQYF. CDR3 DNA: TGCAGTGCTAGGAGACTAGCGGGGGGCCTTGGCCCCGAGCAGTACTTC.

The table lists this clonotype with many counts. This chain links TRBV9 with TRBJ2-1; 13 nucleotides line up with TRBD2. J lost 0 bases, V lost 3 bases, and 12 bases had no gene match. This CDR3 spans 20 amino acids. Germline assignment: CDR1 SGDLS and CDR2 YYNGEE. The CDR3 nucleotides read TGTGCCAGCAGCGACCGACTAGCGGGAGGACCGACCTTCTCCTACAATGAGCAGTTCTTC. The encoded protein is CASSDRLAGGPTFSYNEQFF.

This clonotype has a count of ten or more. The J gene is TRBJ2-7, the V gene TRBV7-6, with 8 bases that match TRBD1. The CDR3 is made up of 16 amino acids. V shed 3 bases and J 2 bases; nucleotides not matched to a gene: 9. The germline V gene encodes CDR1 SGHVS and CDR2 FNYEAQ. The CDR3: CASSFPPGQAAYEQYF. Here the CDR3 DNA reads TGTGCCAGCAGCTTCCCACCGGGACAGGCGGCCTACGAGCAGTACTTC.

This chain connects TRBV9 to TRBJ2-7; possible D gene TRBD1, 6 bases. Germline lookup yields CDR1 SGDLS and CDR2 YYNGEE. The CDR3 loop spans 14 amino acids. Between the trimmed V and J ends, which lost 4 bases and 6 bases, there was a span of 17 bases. CDR3 nucleotides: TGTGCCAGCAGCAGGACAGATTCACCTGGCGAGCAGTACGTC. Its translation is CASSRTDSPGEQYV.

The chain is built from TRBV20-1 and TRBJ2-1, with 8 bases that match TRBD2. V was clipped by 3 bases and J by 0 bases; unmatched bases: 13. CDR1 is DFQATT and CDR2 is SNEGSKA in the germline V gene (reference sequence). The CDR3 is made up of 18 amino acids. Written as DNA, the CDR3 is TGCAGTGCTAGTGCCCTAGCGGGTGCCCCAAGCTCCTACAATGAGCAGTTCTTC. Translation: CSASALAGAPSSYNEQFF.

The chain joins TRBV27 to TRBJ1-4; D gene unclear. Trimming pared 7 bases from V and 2 bases from J, leaving 17 bases between. Germline-derived CDR1 and CDR2 are MNHEY and SMNVEV (reference sequence). The CDR3 runs to 16 residues. CDR3 residues: CASTPGKWQTNEKLFF. The DNA of the CDR3 is TGTGCCAGCACCCCGGGGAAGTGGCAGACTAATGAAAAACTGTTTTTT.

The CDR3 DNA sequence: TGTGCCAGCTCACCACGAGAACGGTCCGACTCCGAGCAGTACTTC. The encoded protein is CASSPRERSDSEQYF. V is TRBV18 and J is TRBJ2-7; D call uncertain. CDR1 KGHSH and CDR2 LQKENI come from the germline V gene. The CDR3 totals 15 residues. Trimming took 1 base from V and 6 from J, leaving 16 bases between them.

This clonotype was seen only a few times. The chain carries TRBV11-2 and TRBJ1-6, with 7 bases lining up with TRBD1. V lost 5 bases and J lost 10; bases outside the gene matches: 11. Per germline, CDR1 SGHAT and CDR2 FQNNGV. This CDR3 is 15 amino acids long. The chain's CDR3 is CASSVEGARSSPLHF. Written as DNA, the CDR3 is TGTGCCAGCAGCGTTGAGGGGGCTCGAAGCTCACCCCTCCACTTT. Looking up the rest from reference TRBV11-2 and TRBJ1-6 gives the full variable domain: EAGVAQSPRYKIIEKRQSVAFWCNPISGHATLYWYQQILGQGPKLLIQFQNNGVVDDSQLPKDRFSAERLKGVDSTLKIQPAKLEDSAVYLCASSVEGARSSPLHFGNGTRLTVT.

This clonotype was counted between two and nine times. The rearrangement joins TRBV3-1 to TRBJ2-5; D assignment may be TRBD1 or TRBD2 (5 bases each). Germline values: CDR1 LGHDT, CDR2 YNNKEL (reference sequence). The CDR3 consists of 16 residues. Trimming cost V 1 base and J 6 bases, with 18 bases left between them. As DNA, the CDR3 is TGTGCCAGCAGCCAAGCTCGTCCGGGACCCATCAAGACCCAGTACTTC. This sequence encodes CASSQARPGPIKTQYF.

CDR3 residues: CASIPGGKSTEAFF. DNA of the CDR3: TGTGCCAGCATCCCGGGTGGGAAGAGTACTGAAGCTTTCTTT. The chain is built from TRBV7-2 and TRBJ1-1, with D uncertain. The CDR3 sequence is 14 residues long. Germline V gene data show CDR1 as SGHTA and CDR2 as FQGNSA. Deletions cut 7 bases from V and 5 bases from J, with 17 bases between.

This chain joins TRBV7-2 and TRBJ2-3; D ambiguous. V was pared by 1 base and J by 5 bases, with 13 bases between. The CDR3 runs 15 residues. Germline V gene lookup returns CDR1 SGHTA and CDR2 FQGNSA. This chain's CDR3 is CASSLGAAYRDTQYF. Written as DNA, the CDR3 is TGTGCCAGCAGCTTAGGTGCCGCGTACAGAGATACGCAGTATTTT.

The V call is TRBV10-3, the J call TRBJ1-2; 9 bases are shared with TRBD1. The germline gives CDR1 ENHRY, CDR2 SYGVKD. The CDR3 has 14 amino acids. The V segment lost 6 bases and the J segment 5 bases; nucleotides outside the gene matches: 7. The CDR3 spells CAIRDGQGNYGYTF. The CDR3 DNA follows: TGTGCCATCAGGGATGGACAGGGGAATTATGGCTACACCTTC.

This clonotype occurred many times. The rearrangement uses TRBV29-1 and TRBJ2-2; 8 nucleotides agree with TRBD1. Germline V gives CDR1 SQVTM, CDR2 ANQGSEA. The CDR3 is made up of 14 amino acids. Trimming cost V 4 bases and J 2 bases; bases outside gene matches: 3. DNA of the CDR3: TGCAGCGTTGGGACAGGGCCAAACACCGGGGAGCTGTTTTTT. Translation gives CSVGTGPNTGELFF.

This clonotype was picked up a small number of times. This chain connects TRBV9 to TRBJ2-1; TRBD2 matches 12 bases. This CDR3 is built from 21 residues. Per the germline V gene, CDR1 is SGDLS and CDR2 is YYNGEE. V dropped 0 bases and J dropped 5; count of bases not matched to a gene: 18. This CDR3 reads CASSVVAKGLAGPRPDNEQFF. CDR3 coding DNA: TGTGCCAGCAGCGTAGTCGCCAAAGGACTAGCGGGACCCCGTCCCGACAATGAGCAGTTCTTC.

V usage is TRBV7-9 and J usage is TRBJ1-5; unclear D gene. CDR3 size: 16 residues. The V end lost 3 bases, the J end lost 6 bases, and 18 bases lay between the germline ends. Germline CDR1 SEHNR, CDR2 FQNEAQ (reference sequence). Written as DNA, the CDR3 is TGTGCCAGCAGCTTGGACCGAGGGTGGAGAGCTCAGCCCCAGCATTTT. This codes for CASSLDRGWRAQPQHF.

This chain joins TRBV25-1 and TRBJ2-7; D remains ambiguous. V gave up 2 bases and J gave up 6 bases, with 17 bases separating them. The V gene's germline CDR1 is MGHDK and CDR2 SYGVNS. This CDR3 is 15 amino acids long. CDR3: CASSEGLVGLVEQYF. The DNA for the CDR3 is TGTGCCAGCAGTGAAGGGCTGGTCGGCCTGGTCGAGCAGTACTTC.

This chain links TRBV28 with TRBJ2-5; 13 nucleotides align to TRBD2. The length of the CDR3 is 18 residues. The junction had 13 bases not matched to a gene; V was cut back by 6 bases and J by 3 bases. From germline, CDR1 is MDHEN and CDR2 SYDVKM. CDR3 amino acids: CASSYIGTSGTIKETQYF. For the CDR3, the DNA is TGTGCCAGCAGCTATATAGGGACTAGCGGGACGATAAAAGAGACCCAGTACTTC.